These 25 T cell receptor beta chains were all obtained from the same sample, sequenced in a study of blood T cells in healthy people across ages. Primed by a sample-barcoded 5' primer and a J-beta primer mix, a second PCR proceeded for roughly 7 to 11 cycles. TCRdb independently ran MiXCR on the 5' RACE reads; one entry per CDR3 protein. Among about 1 million distinct CDR3 sequences listed, 40% to 50% were seen once. What was sequenced was blood. These receptors all stem from a woman aged 55-69 years in good health.

This clonotype was observed a few times. The V gene is TRBV27, the J gene TRBJ1-3; D call uncertain. The CDR3 is 15 amino acids. V lost 3 bases and J 0 bases, leaving 9 bases between the germline ends. Germline loops: CDR1 MNHEY, CDR2 SMNVEV (reference sequence). The CDR3 nucleotides are TGTGCCAGCAGTTTGGGTGTTGGCTCTGGAAACACCATATATTTT. Its protein product is CASSLGVGSGNTIYF.

This clonotype appeared a few times. V usage is TRBV28 and J usage is TRBJ2-5; 7 nucleotides line up with TRBD1. CDR3 length equals 13 residues. CDR1 is MDHEN, CDR2 SYDVKM, per germline. The J segment lost 5 bases and the V segment lost 7 bases, leaving 7 bases of the junction unmatched. The CDR3 DNA reads as TGTGCCAGCACCAGACAGGGCGGGGAGACCCAGTACTTC. This translates into CASTRQGGETQYF.

This clonotype was detected a few times. The rearrangement uses TRBV7-2 and TRBJ2-1; D is unclear. Germline values: CDR1 SGHTA, CDR2 FQGNSA. Trimming cost V 5 bases and J 0 bases, with 8 bases left between them. The CDR3 is 14 amino acids. The CDR3 DNA is TGTGCCAGCAGCGCAGATAGCTCCTACAATGAGCAGTTCTTC. It translates to CASSADSSYNEQFF.

This clonotype was observed many times. The genes are TRBV10-3 and TRBJ2-7; D unclear. Between the trimmed V and J ends, which lost 5 bases and 3 bases, there was a span of 11 bases. CDR1 and CDR2 from the germline V gene are ENHRY and SYGVKD. The CDR3 has 13 residues. CDR3 sequence reads: CAISPSTGYEQYF. The CDR3 DNA sequence: TGTGCCATCAGTCCCTCAACGGGCTACGAGCAGTACTTC.

This clonotype appeared a few times. V usage is TRBV4-2 and J usage is TRBJ2-3; D remains ambiguous. The CDR3 extends over 15 amino acids. V dropped 0 bases and J dropped 14 bases, with 21 bases sitting between them. The germline V gene encodes CDR1 LGHNA and CDR2 YNFKEQ. The CDR3 sequence: CASSQELTGPRGMYF. Written as DNA, the CDR3 is TGTGCCAGCAGCCAAGAACTTACCGGACCCCGCGGCATGTATTTT.

The sample holds one count of this clonotype. CDR3 amino acids: CAAKPSGTYQETQFF. CDR3 sequence (DNA): TGTGCCGCTAAACCTAGCGGGACATACCAAGAGACCCAGTTCTTC. This sequence joins TRBV6-5 and TRBJ2-1, with 9 bases lining up with TRBD2. The ends lost 11 bases at V and 13 bases at J; junction bases unmatched: 21. CDR3 length equals 15 residues. CDR1 and CDR2 (germline): MNHEY, SVGAGI.

V usage is TRBV20-1 and J usage is TRBJ2-1, with 12 bases fitting TRBD2. The CDR3 has 16 residues. Per germline, CDR1 DFQATT and CDR2 SNEGSKA (reference sequence). With 5 bases clipped from V and 6 bases from J, the junction kept 11 bases outside the gene matches. The CDR3 DNA sequence: TGCAGTGCTCCCCCTAGCGGGAGGGCCAAGGGCAATGAGCAGTTCTTC. Its protein product is CSAPPSGRAKGNEQFF.

The rearrangement uses TRBV27 and TRBJ2-1; 13 bases are a match to TRBD2. The CDR3 is 18 amino acids. From germline, CDR1 is MNHEY and CDR2 SMNVEV (reference sequence). J gave up 5 bases and V 7 bases, and 14 bases lay outside the gene matches. The chain's CDR3 is CASNLLAGGPSSDNEQFF. The CDR3 DNA reads as TGTGCCAGCAACCTACTAGCGGGAGGGCCCTCTTCGGACAATGAGCAGTTCTTC.

This clonotype has ten or more counts. The gene calls are TRBV10-3 and TRBJ2-7; D ambiguous. The CDR3 length is 14 residues. The V gene's germline CDR1 is ENHRY and CDR2 SYGVKD. Trimming took off 9 bases at V and 6 bases at J, with 21 bases between the two ends. The CDR3 protein is CAIELSRWSVEQYF. CDR3 in DNA: TGTGCCATAGAGCTAAGCAGGTGGTCGGTCGAGCAGTACTTC.

The chain couples TRBV6-2 or TRBV6-3 to TRBJ2-7; TRBD2 matches 8 bases. The CDR3 spans 16 residues. V gave up 6 bases and J gave up 1 base; unmatched junction bases: 11. Looked up from germline, CDR1 is MNHEY and CDR2 is SVGEGT. CDR3 amino acids: CASRPLAGFLSYEQYF. CDR3 DNA: TGTGCCAGCAGGCCCCTAGCGGGTTTTTTATCCTACGAGCAGTACTTC.

As concerns this clonotype: An end of the junction differs from the germline gene, which may be a read error. The V and J genes are TRBV6-5 and TRBJ2-7; 8 bases are shared with TRBD1. The J call may be in error: the DNA end matches TRBJ2-5 better. This CDR3 comprises 15 residues. Germline CDR1 MNHEY, CDR2 SVGAGI. The CDR3 protein is CAGSYSQGAGETQYF. The CDR3 DNA follows: TGTGCCGGCAGTTACTCGCAGGGGGCAGGGGAGACCCAGTACTTC.

J is TRBJ2-3 and V is TRBV3-1, with TRBD2 matching 7 bases. Germline lookup yields CDR1 LGHDT and CDR2 YNNKEL (reference sequence). V lost 3 bases, J lost 4 bases, and 7 bases stayed unmatched. The CDR3 is made up of 15 amino acids. CDR3 region: CASSQAWGGSDTQYF. As DNA, the CDR3 is TGTGCCAGCAGCCAGGCGTGGGGGGGGTCAGATACGCAGTATTTT.

V gene TRBV20-1 combines with J gene TRBJ1-5, with a possible D match to TRBD1 (5 bases). The V gene's germline CDR1 is DFQATT and CDR2 SNEGSKA (reference sequence). V dropped 1 base and J dropped 7 bases, with 14 bases sitting between them. The CDR3 extends over 14 amino acids. The CDR3 loop reads CSARVPTGWQPQHF. The CDR3 bases are TGCAGTGCTAGAGTCCCCACAGGCTGGCAGCCCCAGCATTTT.

This clonotype was seen a few times. The V call is TRBV28, the J call TRBJ2-3; the D gene is possibly TRBD1 (5 bases). Germline assignment: CDR1 MDHEN and CDR2 SYDVKM. The CDR3 is made up of 12 amino acids. V gave up 8 bases and J gave up 6 bases, with 12 bases separating them. The CDR3 loop reads CASGIQADTQYF. The CDR3 DNA reads as TGTGCCAGCGGCATACAGGCGGATACGCAGTATTTT.

The chain couples TRBV28 to TRBJ2-5; D not certain. Germline V CDR1 and CDR2: MDHEN, SYDVKM. V lost 6 bases to trimming and J lost 0 bases, with 11 bases between them. This CDR3 spans 14 amino acids. Written as DNA, the CDR3 is TGTGCCAGCAGACTCCGATGGAACCAAGAGACCCAGTACTTC. Translated, it gives CASRLRWNQETQYF.

This clonotype has just a few counts. This chain uses TRBV25-1 with TRBJ2-1; D might be TRBD1 (5 bases). Trimming shortened V by 3 bases and J by 8 bases, and 17 bases separated the two germline ends. The CDR3 extends over 15 amino acids. Germline V gene lookup returns CDR1 MGHDK and CDR2 SYGVNS. The CDR3, as DNA: TGTGCCAGCAGTGACCTGACCATAAAAGGGGATGAGCAGTTCTTC. Its translation is CASSDLTIKGDEQFF. The whole variable domain, filled in from reference TRBV25-1 and TRBJ2-1, reads EADIYQTPRYLVIGTGKKITLECSQTMGHDKMYWYQQDPGMELHLIHYSYGVNSTEKGDLSSESTVSRIRTEHFPLTLESARPSHTSQYLCASSDLTIKGDEQFFGPGTRLTVL.

J is TRBJ2-1 and V is TRBV5-1, with a tentative D call TRBD1 (6 bases). CDR1 is SGHRS and CDR2 is YFSETQ in the germline V gene. V was pared by 3 bases and J by 6 bases, with 16 bases between. CDR3 length: 15 amino acids. The CDR3 sequence is CASSSGLDRSNEQFF. CDR3 sequence (DNA): TGCGCCAGCAGCTCAGGACTCGACAGGTCCAATGAGCAGTTCTTC.

The rearrangement links TRBV19 to TRBJ2-7; 7 nucleotides match TRBD2. Germline CDR1 and CDR2: LNHDA and SQIVND (reference sequence). Trimming removed 1 base from V and 7 bases from J; junction bases left unmatched: 7. This CDR3 comprises 14 residues. The CDR3 DNA follows: TGTGCCAGTAGTATAGGCGGGAGCGTGGGAGAGCAGTACTTC. It specifies CASSIGGSVGEQYF.

The chain recombines TRBV12-3 or TRBV12-4 with TRBJ2-7; 9 bases fit TRBD2. The CDR3 loop spans 16 amino acids. The J segment lost 5 bases and the V segment lost 3 bases, leaving 11 bases of the junction unmatched. The CDR3 nucleotides read TGTGCCAGCAGTTTCTTGCGGGAGGGCCACGTTAACGAGCAGTACTTC. The encoded protein is CASSFLREGHVNEQYF.

The genes are TRBV4-2 and TRBJ2-3, with no clear D. Trimming removed 0 bases from V and 7 bases from J, with 8 bases in between. The CDR3 totals 13 residues. CDR1 is LGHNA, CDR2 YNFKEQ, per germline. CDR3 in amino acids: CASSQDLPNTQYF. The DNA of the CDR3 is TGTGCCAGCAGCCAAGATCTACCAAATACGCAGTATTTT.

The V and J genes are TRBV7-2 and TRBJ2-1, with D perhaps given as TRBD1 or TRBD2 (5 bases each). The CDR3 is made up of 17 amino acids. Trimming shortened V by 1 base and J by 0 bases, and 13 bases separated the two germline ends. Germline V gene sequence: CDR1 SGHTA, CDR2 FQGNSA. The CDR3 protein is CASSLGGWAGSYNEQFF. For the CDR3, the DNA is TGTGCCAGCAGCTTAGGGGGGTGGGCCGGCTCCTACAATGAGCAGTTCTTC.

This clonotype was detected only a few times. This sequence joins TRBV12-5 and TRBJ2-7; the match to TRBD1 covers 8 bases. Germline assignment: CDR1 LGHNT and CDR2 FRNRAP. The V segment lost 1 base and the J segment 4 bases; nucleotides outside the gene matches: 3. The CDR3 totals 14 residues. CDR3 in DNA: TGTGCTAGTGGTTTGGGGACAGGGAATTACGAGCAGTACTTC. Translation: CASGLGTGNYEQYF.

This chain uses TRBV20-1 with TRBJ2-7; 10 bases line up with TRBD2. The V segment lost 4 bases and the J segment 4 bases; nucleotides outside the gene matches: 10. The V gene's germline CDR1 is DFQATT and CDR2 SNEGSKA (reference sequence). CDR3 length: 15 residues. This CDR3 reads CSATRPSGSSYEQYF. DNA for the CDR3: TGCAGTGCTACGCGTCCTAGCGGGAGTTCTTACGAGCAGTACTTC.

This clonotype was counted once. The chain uses TRBV7-9 and TRBJ1-2; D not resolved. CDR1 and CDR2 (germline): SEHNR, FQNEAQ (reference sequence). With 7 bases removed from V and 3 bases from J, the gap between germline ends came to 18 bases. The CDR3 contains 15 residues. Here the CDR3 reads CASIDVRPSHYGYTF. DNA of the CDR3: TGTGCCAGCATCGACGTAAGGCCTTCTCACTATGGCTACACCTTC.

V is TRBV20-1 and J is TRBJ2-5, with 11 bases lining up with TRBD2. This CDR3 region has 15 residues. The V gene's germline CDR1 is DFQATT and CDR2 SNEGSKA (reference sequence). The V and J ends lost 5 bases and 11 bases, in that order; junction bases with no gene match: 16. The CDR3 sequence: CSADPGTSGNNEQYF. As DNA, the CDR3 is TGCAGTGCTGACCCCGGGACTAGCGGCAACAATGAGCAGTACTTC.